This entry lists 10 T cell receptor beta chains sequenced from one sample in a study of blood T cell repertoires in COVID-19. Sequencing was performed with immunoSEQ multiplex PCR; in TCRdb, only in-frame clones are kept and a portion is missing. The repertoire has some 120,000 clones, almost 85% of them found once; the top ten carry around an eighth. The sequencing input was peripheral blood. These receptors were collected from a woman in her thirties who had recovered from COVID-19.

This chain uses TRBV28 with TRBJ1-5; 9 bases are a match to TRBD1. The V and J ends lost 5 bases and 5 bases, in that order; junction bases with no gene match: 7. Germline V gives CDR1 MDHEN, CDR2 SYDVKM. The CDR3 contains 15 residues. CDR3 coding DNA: TGTGCCAGCAGTCCTGGGGACAGGGAGCATCAGCCCCAGCATTTT. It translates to CASSPGDREHQPQHF.

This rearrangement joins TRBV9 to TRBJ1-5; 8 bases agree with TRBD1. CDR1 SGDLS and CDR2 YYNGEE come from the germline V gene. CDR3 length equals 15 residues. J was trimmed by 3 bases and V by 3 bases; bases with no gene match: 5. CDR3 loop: CASSAGTGLNQPQHF. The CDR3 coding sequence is TGTGCCAGCAGCGCCGGGACAGGTCTCAATCAGCCCCAGCATTTT.

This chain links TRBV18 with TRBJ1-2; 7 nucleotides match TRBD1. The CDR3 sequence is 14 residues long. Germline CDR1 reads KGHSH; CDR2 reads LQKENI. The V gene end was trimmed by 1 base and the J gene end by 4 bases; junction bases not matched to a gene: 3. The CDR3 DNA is TGTGCCAGCTCACCACAGGGACAGACCTATGGCTACACCTTC. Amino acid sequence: CASSPQGQTYGYTF.

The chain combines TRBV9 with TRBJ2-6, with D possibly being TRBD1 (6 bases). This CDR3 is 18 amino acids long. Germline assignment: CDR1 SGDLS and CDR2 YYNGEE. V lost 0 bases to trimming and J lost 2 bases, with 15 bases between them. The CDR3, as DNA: TGTGCCAGCAGCGTAGCGATTTCGGGGACACCTGGGGCCAACGTCCTGACTTTC. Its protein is CASSVAISGTPGANVLTF.

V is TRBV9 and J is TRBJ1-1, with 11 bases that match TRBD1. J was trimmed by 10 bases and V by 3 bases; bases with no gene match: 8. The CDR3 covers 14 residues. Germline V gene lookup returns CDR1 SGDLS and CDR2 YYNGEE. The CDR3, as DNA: TGTGCCAGCAGCGCCGGACAGGGGGCGATTACAGCTTTCTTT. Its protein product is CASSAGQGAITAFF.

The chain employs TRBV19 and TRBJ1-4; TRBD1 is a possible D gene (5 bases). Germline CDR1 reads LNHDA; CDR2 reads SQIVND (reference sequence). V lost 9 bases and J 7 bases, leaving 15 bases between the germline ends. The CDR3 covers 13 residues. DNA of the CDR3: TGTGCCAGCGCCGAAGGGGTTGGTGAAAAACTGTTTTTT. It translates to CASAEGVGEKLFF.

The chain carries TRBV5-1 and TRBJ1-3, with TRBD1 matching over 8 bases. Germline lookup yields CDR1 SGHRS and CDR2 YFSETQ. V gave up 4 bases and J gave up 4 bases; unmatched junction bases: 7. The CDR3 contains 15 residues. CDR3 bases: TGCGCCAGCAGCGGAGGGACAGGCGACGGAAACACCATATATTTT. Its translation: CASSGGTGDGNTIYF.

CDR3 loop: CASSSRVRSTEAFF. For the CDR3, the DNA is TGTGCCAGCTCATCCAGGGTCCGGAGCACTGAAGCTTTCTTT. The V and J genes are TRBV18 and TRBJ1-1; TRBD1 is a possible D gene (5 bases). The CDR3 runs 14 residues. In germline, CDR1 is KGHSH, CDR2 LQKENI. V lost 5 bases and J 4 bases, leaving 14 bases between the germline ends. Filled out from reference TRBV18 and TRBJ1-1, the complete variable domain reads NAGVMQNPRHLVRRRGQEARLRCSPMKGHSHVYWYRQLPEEGLKFMVYLQKENIIDESGMPKERFSAEFPKEGPSILRIQQVVRGDSAAYFCASSSRVRSTEAFFGQGTRLTVV.

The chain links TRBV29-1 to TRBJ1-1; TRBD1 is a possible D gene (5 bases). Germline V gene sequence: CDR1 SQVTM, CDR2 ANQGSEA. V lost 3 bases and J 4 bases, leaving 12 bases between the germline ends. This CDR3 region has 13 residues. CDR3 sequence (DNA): TGCAGCGTTGACAACGCAGGGTCCACTGAAGCTTTCTTT. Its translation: CSVDNAGSTEAFF. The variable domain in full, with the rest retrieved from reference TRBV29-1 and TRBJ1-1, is SAVISQKPSRDICQRGTSLTIQCQVDSQVTMMFWYRQQPGQSLTLIATANQGSEATYESGFVIDKFPISRPNLTFSTLTVSNMSPEDSSIYLCSVDNAGSTEAFFGQGTRLTVV.

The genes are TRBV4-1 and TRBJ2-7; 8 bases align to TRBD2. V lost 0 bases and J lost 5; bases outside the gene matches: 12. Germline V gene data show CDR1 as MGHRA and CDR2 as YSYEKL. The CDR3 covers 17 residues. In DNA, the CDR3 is TGCGCCAGCAGCCAAGATCCTGGACTTAGCGGGGTGAACGAGCAGTACTTC. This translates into CASSQDPGLSGVNEQYF.